This is a list of T cell receptor beta chains from one sample in a study of T-cell reconstitution after alpha-beta-depleted transplantation in children. A single record per CDR3 protein comes from TCRdb applying MiXCR to the PCR reads. The sample consists of approximately 650,000 distinct CDR3 sequences, around 14% of them appearing once. Sequenced here: PBMCs, sampled before TCRalphabeta/CD19-depleted stem cell transplant. The receptors were gathered from a girl aged 2 to 9 with congenital amegakaryocytic thrombocytopenia, due to receive a stem cell transplant. The CDR3 runs from the conserved cysteine through the conserved F or W. Each record gives: D gene, clone size, V gene, J gene, CDR3 DNA, CDR3 protein. D genes are given only for firm matches. The listing skips clone size in some rows; elsewhere it reads once, few, many or a size class.

D: TRBD1; size: many; V: TRBV11-2; J: TRBJ2-1; DNA: TGTGCCAGCACCTCCGGGACAGGGCCCTACAATGAGCAGTTCTTC; CDR3: CASTSGTGPYNEQFF
D: TRBD2; size: many; V: TRBV12-3/TRBV12-4; J: TRBJ2-1; DNA: TGTGCCAGCAGTCGGTTTAGCGGGATACCGTTGAGCTCCTACAATGAGCAGTTCTTC; CDR3: CASSRFSGIPLSSYNEQFF
D: -; size: -; V: TRBV12-3/TRBV12-4; J: TRBJ2-3; DNA: TGTGCCAGCAGTTTCGGACGGCTCACAGATACGCAGTATTTT; CDR3: CASSFGRLTDTQYF
D: -; size: few; V: TRBV12-3/TRBV12-4; J: TRBJ2-7; DNA: TGTGCCAGCAGACTCTCATCTCAAACCTACTACGAGCAGTACTTC; CDR3: CASRLSSQTYYEQYF
D: TRBD2; size: many; V: TRBV11-2; J: TRBJ2-1; DNA: TGTGCCAGCAGCTTCGCGCCTAGCGGGAGTAATGAGCAGTTCTTC; CDR3: CASSFAPSGSNEQFF
D: -; size: few; V: TRBV20-1; J: TRBJ2-7; DNA: TGCAGTGCTAGCATGGACAGGGAGGGGGAGCAGTACTTC; CDR3: CSASMDREGEQYF
D: -; size: few; V: TRBV12-3/TRBV12-4; J: TRBJ1-5; DNA: TGTGCCAGCAGAATTGAGTCTTTGGGGCAGCCCCAGCATTTT; CDR3: CASRIESLGQPQHF
D: TRBD2; size: few; V: TRBV4-2; J: TRBJ2-1; DNA: TGTGCCAGCAGCCAACACTCCCCAGGACTAGTAGTTTCTTCTGAGCAGTTCTTC; CDR3: CASSQHSPGLVVSSEQFF
D: -; size: -; V: TRBV20-1; J: TRBJ2-3; DNA: TGCAGTGCTAGAGACACTAGGCCCAGCACAGATACGCAGTATTTT; CDR3: CSARDTRPSTDTQYF
D: TRBD1; size: few; V: TRBV20-1; J: TRBJ2-4; DNA: TGCAGTGCTAGAGGTGGGACAGGGGTCAAAAACATTCAGTACTTC; CDR3: CSARGGTGVKNIQYF
D: -; size: -; V: TRBV5-1; J: TRBJ2-5; DNA: TGCGCCAGCAGCTTAATGGTGTCTACGGAGACCCAGTACTTC; CDR3: CASSLMVSTETQYF
D: -; size: -; V: TRBV4-1; J: TRBJ2-1; DNA: TGCGCTAGCAGCCAAGTCCCGGGACCCCGGGAGCAGTTCTTC; CDR3: CASSQVPGPREQFF
D: -; size: many; V: TRBV10-3; J: TRBJ2-3; DNA: TGTGCCATAGAGGGGGTCGGAGGTACGCAGTATTTT; CDR3: CAIEGVGGTQYF
D: -; size: -; V: TRBV12-3/TRBV12-4; J: TRBJ2-3; DNA: TGTGCCAGCAGTTCATCGTTTATGGCAGATACGCAGTATTTT; CDR3: CASSSSFMADTQYF
D: -; size: many; V: TRBV7-8; J: TRBJ1-2; DNA: TGTGCCAGCAGCTTAGTTGGAGGAACTAACTATGGCTACACCTTC; CDR3: CASSLVGGTNYGYTF
D: -; size: -; V: TRBV5-1; J: TRBJ1-2; DNA: TGCGCCAGCAGCTTGGGCAGCTCAGCTAACTATGGCTACACCTTC; CDR3: CASSLGSSANYGYTF
D: TRBD1; size: few; V: TRBV5-1; J: TRBJ2-7; DNA: TGCGCCAGCAGCTGGGGACAGACTTCCTACGAGCAGTACTTC; CDR3: CASSWGQTSYEQYF
D: -; size: many; V: TRBV18; J: TRBJ1-1; DNA: TGTGCCAGCTCAGCGAGGGGGAACACTGAAGCTTTCTTT; CDR3: CASSARGNTEAFF
D: TRBD2; size: many; V: TRBV20-1; J: TRBJ2-1; DNA: TGCAGTGCAATCCTAGCGGGGCTTTACAATGAGCAGTTCTTC; CDR3: CSAILAGLYNEQFF
D: TRBD2; size: few; V: TRBV5-1; J: TRBJ2-7; DNA: TGCGCCAGCGCCGCTAGCGGCTCATACTCCTACGAGCAGTACTTC; CDR3: CASAASGSYSYEQYF
D: TRBD2; size: many; V: TRBV20-1; J: TRBJ2-1; DNA: TGCAGTGCTACCAGCGGGAGGGGGGGCAATGAGCAGTTCTTC; CDR3: CSATSGRGGNEQFF
D: TRBD1; size: few; V: TRBV5-5; J: TRBJ2-1; DNA: TGTGCCAGCAGCGCGACAGGGATGTATGCAATATACAATGAGCAGTTCTTC; CDR3: CASSATGMYAIYNEQFF
D: -; size: many; V: TRBV20-1; J: TRBJ2-4; DNA: TGCAGTACATTTAGCGTGGCCAAAAACATTCAGTACTTC; CDR3: CSTFSVAKNIQYF
D: -; size: -; V: TRBV2; J: TRBJ2-1; DNA: TGTGCCAGCAGGAGCCGTAGAGCGGCGTCAATATACAATGAGCAGTTCTTC; CDR3: CASRSRRAASIYNEQFF
D: -; size: many; V: TRBV5-1; J: TRBJ2-7; DNA: TGCGCCAGCAGCTCCTTGGGCTCCTACGAGCAGTACTTC; CDR3: CASSSLGSYEQYF
D: -; size: few; V: TRBV5-5; J: TRBJ2-5; DNA: TGTGCCAGCAGCTCGGACTACGGGGTAGAGACCCAGTACTTC; CDR3: CASSSDYGVETQYF
D: -; size: many; V: TRBV15; J: TRBJ2-1; DNA: TGTGCCACCAGCGACCGGGAGAACTACAATGAGCAGTTCTTC; CDR3: CATSDRENYNEQFF
D: TRBD1; size: -; V: TRBV28; J: TRBJ1-5; DNA: TGTGCCAGCAGTTTATCAGGGCCAGGGGGAGGGCAGCCCCAGCATTTT; CDR3: CASSLSGPGGGQPQHF
D: TRBD1; size: many; V: TRBV5-1; J: TRBJ2-5; DNA: TGCGCCAGCAGCTTGTGGACAGGGAGGGAGACCCAGTACTTC; CDR3: CASSLWTGRETQYF
D: -; size: -; V: TRBV4-1; J: TRBJ2-7; DNA: TGCGCCAGCAGCCAAGCTTTTCTGAGTGGAGGGGGCTACGAGCAGTACTTC; CDR3: CASSQAFLSGGGYEQYF
D: -; size: -; V: TRBV15; J: TRBJ2-5; DNA: TGTGCCACCAGCACGTTTCTAGGGACAACCCAAGAGACCCAGTACTTC; CDR3: CATSTFLGTTQETQYF
D: -; size: -; V: TRBV10-1; J: TRBJ2-3; DNA: TGCGCCAGCAGTGAGATGACAGCCGGGACCCCAGATACGCAGTATTTT; CDR3: CASSEMTAGTPDTQYF
D: TRBD2; size: -; V: TRBV10-3; J: TRBJ2-1; DNA: TGTGCCATCAGTTCACCACAATCTAGCGGGAGATGGGTCAATGAGCAGTTCTTC; CDR3: CAISSPQSSGRWVNEQFF
D: -; size: many; V: TRBV29-1; J: TRBJ1-2; DNA: TGCAGCGTTGCCGTGGGGGGAGCAAATGGCTACACCTTC; CDR3: CSVAVGGANGYTF
D: -; size: many; V: TRBV20-1; J: TRBJ2-3; DNA: TGCAGTGCTAGAAGGGGAGGTCGGTCAGATACGCAGTATTTT; CDR3: CSARRGGRSDTQYF
D: -; size: -; V: TRBV20-1; J: TRBJ2-7; DNA: TGCAGTGCTAGAGCCAGGGAGGACTGGTCCTACGAGCAGTACTTC; CDR3: CSARAREDWSYEQYF
D: TRBD2; size: few; V: TRBV24-1; J: TRBJ2-7; DNA: TGTGCCACCAGTTCTGGACTAGCGGGAGAAGAGCAGTACTTC; CDR3: CATSSGLAGEEQYF
D: -; size: many; V: TRBV7-6; J: TRBJ2-3; DNA: TGTGCCAGCAGCTTAGACGCCTGGTCTAGCGCCACAGATACGCAGTATTTT; CDR3: CASSLDAWSSATDTQYF
D: TRBD2; size: -; V: TRBV7-2; J: TRBJ2-1; DNA: TGTGCCAGCAGCTCCCCGGGACTAGCGGGAGCCATAACCTACAATGAGCAGTTCTTC; CDR3: CASSSPGLAGAITYNEQFF
D: TRBD2; size: many; V: TRBV28; J: TRBJ2-2; DNA: TGTGCCAGCAGTACGACTAGCGGGCGTAACACCGGGGAGCTGTTTTTT; CDR3: CASSTTSGRNTGELFF